The clone carrying this T cell receptor (beta chain) appeared a few times. The antigen remains unidentified. Clones were sequenced by immunoSEQ multiplex PCR, and TCRdb holds only the in-frame ones, with some missing. Among just under 100,000 clones listed, approximately 91% were seen once. The record originates from a study of T cell responses to AZD1222 COVID-19 vaccine. Study-wide context: Second-dose groups at about 4 or about 12 weeks were pooled. Study-wide findings and caveats: Only 6 or 7 AZD1222 recipients tested seropositive at baseline.

Germline V CDR1 and CDR2: SGDLS, YYNGEE. The CDR3 spans 16 residues. V lost 0 bases, J lost 0 bases, and 3 bases stayed unmatched. The chain employs TRBV9 and TRBJ2-4; 7 positions agree with TRBD1. The clonotype originates from an adult in good health. The input for sequencing was peripheral blood, taken on day 0 of AZD1222 vaccination. The CDR3 nucleotides read TGTGCCAGCAGCGTAGAGGGGGCTGGAGCCAAAAACATTCAGTACTTC. Translated, it gives CASSVEGAGAKNIQYF.